Each of the 30 T cell receptor beta chains below was sequenced from the same sample in a study of CD8 T cells in ankylosing spondylitis. TCRdb re-derived calls from the 5' RACE reads in MiXCR, one entry per CDR3 protein. The sample lists more than 650,000 distinct CDR3 sequences, 10% to 15% occurring once. Findings of the study overall: What appeared characteristic of ankylosing spondylitis blood was a TCR beta motif of under 10 highly homologous variants.

These receptors have no identified antigens. Sample: blood, either unsorted or a sorted T cell fraction (not recorded which). The receptors were sampled from a male donor with ankylosing spondylitis.

Points on this clonotype: A read error is possible here, since a much larger clone lies one base away. The gene calls are TRBV20-1 and TRBJ1-1; D gene uncertain. This CDR3 contains 13 residues. CDR1 is DFQATT, CDR2 SNEGSKA, per germline (reference sequence). V was shortened by 1 base and J by 2 bases, with 8 bases between the two germline ends. The CDR3 DNA reads as TGCAGTGCTAGAGGAGACATTAACACTGAAGCTTTCTTT. This sequence encodes CSARGDINTEAFF.

CDR3 nucleotide sequence: TGTGCCAGCAGCCTACAGAAGAACACCGGGGAGCTGTTTTTT. It specifies CASSLQKNTGELFF. The chain couples TRBV7-2 to TRBJ2-2, with unresolved D. The V end was cut by 5 bases, the J end by 1 base, with 8 bases between. The germline CDR1 and CDR2 sequences are SGHTA and FQGNSA. The CDR3 has 14 amino acids.

The V and J genes are TRBV20-1 and TRBJ2-5; D is unclear. Germline V gene lookup returns CDR1 DFQATT and CDR2 SNEGSKA (reference sequence). This CDR3 spans 12 amino acids. Trimming shortened V by 3 bases and J by 5 bases, and 10 bases separated the two germline ends. The CDR3 reads CSASFRRETQYF. The DNA for the CDR3 is TGCAGTGCTAGTTTCCGGCGGGAGACCCAGTACTTC.

The chain joins TRBV29-1 to TRBJ2-5; possible D gene TRBD2, 5 bases. In germline, CDR1 is SQVTM, CDR2 ANQGSEA. Trimming removed 4 bases from V and 3 bases from J, with 9 bases in between. The CDR3 is made up of 12 amino acids. The CDR3 DNA reads TGCAGCGTTGTTGACGGGGAAGAGACCCAGTACTTC. It yields the protein CSVVDGEETQYF.

Written as DNA, the CDR3 is TGTGCCAACTCACTGAATTACGAGCAGTACTTC. Its translation: CANSLNYEQYF. The V call is TRBV6-2 or TRBV6-3, the J call TRBJ2-7; D remains unclear. The V end lost 10 bases, the J end lost 4 bases, and 11 bases lay between the germline ends. The CDR3 sequence is 11 residues long. From germline, CDR1 is MNHEY and CDR2 SVGEGT.

Many counts were recorded for this clonotype. The chain links TRBV5-1 to TRBJ2-2, with D unclear. The CDR3 extends over 13 amino acids. Trimming took off 0 bases at V and 6 bases at J, with 6 bases between the two ends. Germline V CDR1 and CDR2: SGHRS, YFSETQ. CDR3 coding DNA: TGCGCCAGCAGCTTGGATCATCCCGGGGAGCTGTTTTTT. Translation: CASSLDHPGELFF.

The chain is built from TRBV27 and TRBJ1-1, with no clear D. Germline lookup yields CDR1 MNHEY and CDR2 SMNVEV (reference sequence). The CDR3 has 14 amino acids. The germline V and J ends were trimmed by 11 bases and 3 bases, with 19 bases remaining between them. The CDR3 nucleotides read TGTGCCGTAGGACGACACGGGTTGGACACTGAAGCTTTCTTT. Protein: CAVGRHGLDTEAFF.

There are a few counts of this clonotype. The V and J genes are TRBV29-1 and TRBJ2-3; 7 nucleotides line up with TRBD2. The V segment lost 3 bases and the J segment 4 bases; nucleotides outside the gene matches: 4. The CDR3 loop spans 13 amino acids. Germline V lookup: CDR1 SQVTM, CDR2 ANQGSEA. Written as DNA, the CDR3 is TGCAGCGTTGACGGGACTATTTCAGATACGCAGTATTTT. This translates into CSVDGTISDTQYF.

The table lists this clonotype with many counts. V usage is TRBV20-1 and J usage is TRBJ2-7, with D perhaps assigned TRBD1 or TRBD2 (5 bases each). Germline CDR1 DFQATT, CDR2 SNEGSKA (reference sequence). CDR3 length: 12 amino acids. The V gene lost 4 bases and the J gene lost 3 bases, with 10 bases spanning the gap. The CDR3 DNA reads TGCAGTGCTATCCGGGACGGCTACGAGCAGTACTTC. Translated: CSAIRDGYEQYF.

This clonotype has just a few counts. J is TRBJ1-1 and V is TRBV12-3 or TRBV12-4; unclear D gene. The CDR3 has 16 residues. Trimming took 7 bases from V and 0 from J, leaving 18 bases between them. CDR3 residues: CASTSGMSWVNTEAFF. The CDR3, as DNA: TGTGCCAGCACCTCGGGTATGAGTTGGGTGAACACTGAAGCTTTCTTT.

The chain is built from TRBV7-9 and TRBJ1-1, with a weak D call TRBD1 (6 bases). The V end was cut by 4 bases, the J end by 5 bases, with 11 bases between. The CDR3 spans 13 residues. Germline V gene data show CDR1 as SEHNR and CDR2 as FQNEAQ (reference sequence). CDR3 residues: CASSSLQGTEAFF. The CDR3 DNA reads as TGTGCCAGCAGCTCGCTCCAGGGGACTGAAGCTTTCTTT.

This chain connects TRBV20-1 to TRBJ1-6; the D is unclear. Germline CDR1 is DFQATT and CDR2 is SNEGSKA (reference sequence). V lost 0 bases and J 11 bases, leaving 11 bases between the germline ends. This CDR3 spans 13 amino acids. CDR3 in DNA: TGCAGTGCTAGAGATATGGCTCGGACACCCCTCCACTTT. Translated, it gives CSARDMARTPLHF.

This clonotype appeared a few times. The rearrangement links TRBV20-1 to TRBJ2-5; 7 bases map to TRBD1. Germline V gene data show CDR1 as DFQATT and CDR2 as SNEGSKA (reference sequence). V shed 3 bases, J shed 6 bases, and the junction held 10 bases outside the gene matches. CDR3 size: 14 residues. CDR3 amino acids: CSASFPGTVKTQYF. The CDR3 nucleotides are TGCAGTGCTAGCTTTCCCGGGACAGTAAAGACCCAGTACTTC.

The sample holds a few counts of this clonotype. The V and J genes are TRBV6-5 and TRBJ2-3, with TRBD1 matching 7 bases. The CDR3 extends over 15 amino acids. Germline trimming cut 5 bases from V and 4 bases from J; bases unmatched to any gene: 9. Germline lookup yields CDR1 MNHEY and CDR2 SVGAGI. The CDR3 protein is CASSNTGDEADTQYF. CDR3 DNA: TGTGCCAGCAGTAACACAGGGGATGAGGCAGATACGCAGTATTTT.

This clonotype has a handful of counts. J is TRBJ2-1 and V is TRBV4-3, with D possibly being TRBD1 (6 bases). CDR3 size: 15 residues. The V end lost 7 bases, the J end lost 9 bases, and 22 bases lay between the germline ends. Germline loops: CDR1 LGHNA, CDR2 YSLEER. The CDR3 loop reads CASTQDLGLDSEQFF. The CDR3 nucleotides are TGCGCCAGCACTCAAGACCTGGGGCTGGACAGTGAGCAGTTCTTC.

J is TRBJ1-4 and V is TRBV6-5; no definite D call. There are 18 residues in the CDR3. From germline, CDR1 is MNHEY and CDR2 SVGAGI. The ends were cut back, 0 bases at V and 3 bases at J, with 17 bases in the middle. The CDR3 region is CASSYSWRGRRSNEKLFF. The DNA of the CDR3 is TGTGCCAGCAGTTACTCCTGGAGAGGGAGAAGGTCTAATGAAAAACTGTTTTTT.

This chain links TRBV10-3 with TRBJ1-1; D ambiguous. The CDR3 covers 15 residues. Germline CDR1 is ENHRY and CDR2 is SYGVKD. V was clipped by 6 bases and J by 3 bases, with 17 bases between them. The CDR3 bases are TGTGCCATCAGAGGAACCCCCTGGGGTCACACTGAAGCTTTCTTT. Translated: CAIRGTPWGHTEAFF.

The J gene is TRBJ2-7, the V gene TRBV20-1; D is possibly TRBD1 (5 bases). Trimming pared 5 bases from V and 3 bases from J, leaving 17 bases between. The CDR3 is 14 residues long. CDR1 is DFQATT and CDR2 is SNEGSKA in the germline V gene (reference sequence). CDR3 nucleotides: TGCAGTGCTGACCGGGCTAAGGGGTTCTACGAGCAGTACTTC. This gives the protein CSADRAKGFYEQYF.

The sample holds a few counts of this clonotype. With a much larger clone just one base away, this may be a read error. The chain uses TRBV29-1 and TRBJ2-1; D tentatively reads TRBD1 or TRBD2 (5 bases each). The ends were cut back, 4 bases at V and 5 bases at J, with 12 bases in the middle. Germline-derived CDR1 and CDR2 are SQVTM and ANQGSEA. The CDR3 contains 13 residues. The CDR3 protein is CSVGEGMNNEQFF. CDR3 sequence (DNA): TGCAGCGTTGGAGAGGGGATGAACAATGAGCAGTTCTTC.

This clonotype showed up just a few times. The chain couples TRBV6-1 to TRBJ1-5, with 7 nucleotides matching TRBD1. Germline V CDR1 and CDR2: MNHNS, SASEGT. The CDR3 has 14 amino acids. Unmatched junction bases numbered 5, after V lost 6 bases and J lost 3 bases. DNA of the CDR3: TGTGCCAGCAGGGGCGGGACAGACAATCAGCCCCAGCATTTT. It yields the protein CASRGGTDNQPQHF.

In its sample, this clonotype was seen a few times. The rearrangement links TRBV20-1 to TRBJ2-1; 12 bases line up with TRBD2. CDR1 is DFQATT and CDR2 is SNEGSKA in the germline V gene (reference sequence). This CDR3 has 13 amino acids. J gave up 6 bases and V 5 bases, and 2 bases lay outside the gene matches. The DNA for the CDR3 is TGCAGTGCTTCACTAGCGGGGGGCAATGAGCAGTTCTTC. Translating gives CSASLAGGNEQFF.

This clonotype was picked up a small number of times. CDR3 in amino acids: CSVDMASATNEQFF. CDR3 DNA sequence: TGCAGCGTTGATATGGCTAGCGCAACCAATGAGCAGTTCTTC. The genes are TRBV29-1 and TRBJ2-1; a possible D gene is TRBD2 (6 bases). CDR1 is SQVTM and CDR2 is ANQGSEA in the germline V gene. The CDR3 runs 14 residues. V lost 3 bases and J lost 6, with 15 bases in between.

This clonotype was observed a few times. This chain joins TRBV6-2 or TRBV6-3 and TRBJ2-3, with D perhaps matching TRBD2 (5 bases). The CDR3 runs to 17 residues. The V end lost 0 bases, the J end lost 4 bases, and 17 bases lay between the germline ends. Germline V gives CDR1 MNHEY, CDR2 SVGEGT. The CDR3 is CASSYSISLAVADTQYF. For the CDR3, the DNA is TGTGCCAGCAGTTACTCGATCTCTCTAGCCGTAGCAGATACGCAGTATTTT.

This clonotype was picked up a small number of times. The genes are TRBV20-1 and TRBJ1-2; D unclear. The V end was cut by 3 bases, the J end by 2 bases, with 10 bases between. From germline, CDR1 is DFQATT and CDR2 SNEGSKA (reference sequence). This CDR3 region has 13 residues. The CDR3 spells CSASRHRNYGYTF. The CDR3 coding sequence is TGCAGTGCTAGCAGACACCGCAACTATGGCTACACCTTC.

J is TRBJ2-2 and V is TRBV4-3, with 9 bases aligning to TRBD2. Looked up from germline, CDR1 is LGHNA and CDR2 is YSLEER. The CDR3 is 16 amino acids. V lost 1 base, J lost 3 bases, and 3 bases stayed unmatched. The CDR3, as DNA: TGCGCCAGCAGCCAAGGGTTAGCGGGAGACACCGGGGAGCTGTTTTTT. Encoded protein: CASSQGLAGDTGELFF.

V is TRBV6-5 and J is TRBJ2-7, with 7 nucleotides matching TRBD2. CDR1 is MNHEY, CDR2 SVGAGI, per germline. The V segment lost 6 bases and the J segment 3 bases; nucleotides outside the gene matches: 11. CDR3 size: 15 residues. The CDR3 region has the DNA TGTGCCAGCAGCTACCCTACAGCGGGGTTCTACGAGCAGTACTTC. Its translation is CASSYPTAGFYEQYF.

In this sample, this clonotype turned up many times. The chain uses TRBV18 and TRBJ2-5; D may match TRBD1 or TRBD2 (6 bases each). Germline V CDR1 and CDR2: KGHSH, LQKENI. The CDR3 consists of 16 residues. Trimming took 2 bases from V and 2 from J, leaving 15 bases between them. The CDR3 DNA sequence: TGTGCCAGCTCACCAGTGGGGGGCCACCGGCAAGAGACCCAGTACTTC. It yields the protein CASSPVGGHRQETQYF.

The J gene is TRBJ2-3, the V gene TRBV20-1, with D possibly TRBD1 on 6 matching bases. The V and J ends lost 0 bases and 2 bases respectively, with 15 bases between them. Germline V gene sequence: CDR1 DFQATT, CDR2 SNEGSKA (reference sequence). The CDR3 runs 16 residues. CDR3 residues: CSARDPRGAATDTQYF. The CDR3 nucleotides read TGCAGTGCTAGAGATCCCAGGGGAGCAGCCACAGATACGCAGTATTTT.

V usage is TRBV7-6 and J usage is TRBJ2-7; 8 nucleotides line up with TRBD1. The CDR3 is made up of 15 amino acids. CDR1 is SGHVS and CDR2 is FNYEAQ in the germline V gene. J gave up 5 bases and V 2 bases, and 8 bases lay outside the gene matches. CDR3 protein: CASSLSGRGPHEQYF. The DNA of the CDR3 is TGTGCCAGCAGCTTAAGCGGCAGGGGGCCCCACGAGCAGTACTTC.

The V and J genes are TRBV9 and TRBJ2-5, with D uncertain. The CDR3 runs 12 residues. Germline loops: CDR1 SGDLS, CDR2 YYNGEE. Trimming cost V 0 bases and J 5 bases, with 5 bases left between them. The CDR3 nucleotides read TGTGCCAGCAGCGTAGATTCGGAGACCCAGTACTTC. The encoded protein is CASSVDSETQYF. Drawing the rest from reference TRBV9 and TRBJ2-5, the complete variable domain is DSGVTQTPKHLITATGQRVTLRCSPRSGDLSVYWYQQSLDQGLQFLIQYYNGEERAKGNILERFSAQQFPDLHSELNLSSLELGDSALYFCASSVDSETQYFGPGTRLLVL.